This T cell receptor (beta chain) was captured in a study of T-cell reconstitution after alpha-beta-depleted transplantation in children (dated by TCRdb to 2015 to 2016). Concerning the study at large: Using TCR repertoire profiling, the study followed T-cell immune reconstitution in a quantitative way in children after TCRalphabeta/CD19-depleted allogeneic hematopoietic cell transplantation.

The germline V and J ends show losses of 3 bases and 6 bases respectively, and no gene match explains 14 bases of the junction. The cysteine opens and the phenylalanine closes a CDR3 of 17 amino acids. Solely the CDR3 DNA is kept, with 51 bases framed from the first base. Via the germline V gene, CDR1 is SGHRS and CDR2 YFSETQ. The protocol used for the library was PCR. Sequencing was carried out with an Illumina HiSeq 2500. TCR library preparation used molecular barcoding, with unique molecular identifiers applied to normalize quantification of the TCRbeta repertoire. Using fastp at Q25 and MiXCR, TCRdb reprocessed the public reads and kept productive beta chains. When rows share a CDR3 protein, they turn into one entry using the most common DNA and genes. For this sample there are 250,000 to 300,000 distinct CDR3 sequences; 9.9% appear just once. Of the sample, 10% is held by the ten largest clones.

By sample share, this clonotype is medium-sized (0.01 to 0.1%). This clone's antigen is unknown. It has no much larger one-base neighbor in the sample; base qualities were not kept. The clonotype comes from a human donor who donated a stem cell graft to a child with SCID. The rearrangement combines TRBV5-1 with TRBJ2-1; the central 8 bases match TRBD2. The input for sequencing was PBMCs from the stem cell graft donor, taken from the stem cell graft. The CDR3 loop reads CASSYLAGQAIGNEQFF. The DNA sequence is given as TGCGCCAGCAGCTATCTAGCGGGCCAAGCAATTGGCAATGAGCAGTTCTTC. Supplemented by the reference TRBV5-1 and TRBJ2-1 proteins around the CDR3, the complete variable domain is KAGVTQTPRYLIKTRGQQVTLSCSPISGHRSVSWYQQTPGQGLQFLFEYFSETQRNKGNFPGRFSGRQFSNSRSEMNVSTLELGDSALYLCASSYLAGQAIGNEQFFGPGTRLTVL.